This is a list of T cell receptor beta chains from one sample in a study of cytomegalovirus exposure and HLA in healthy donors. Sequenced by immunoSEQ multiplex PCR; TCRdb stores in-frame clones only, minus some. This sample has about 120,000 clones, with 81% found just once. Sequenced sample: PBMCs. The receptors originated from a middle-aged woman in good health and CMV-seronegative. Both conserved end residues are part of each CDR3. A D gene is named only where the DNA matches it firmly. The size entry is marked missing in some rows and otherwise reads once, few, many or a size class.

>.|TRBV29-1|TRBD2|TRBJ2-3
TGCAGCGTGGTAGGGACTAGCGGGTACACAGATACGCAGTATTTT
CSVVGTSGYTDTQYF
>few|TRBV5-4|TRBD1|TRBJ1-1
TGTGCCAGCAGCCCGATTAGACAGGGGGACACTGAAGCTTTCTTT
CASSPIRQGDTEAFF
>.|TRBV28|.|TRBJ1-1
TGTGCCAGCAGTTTAGGAGTCCCTAGGAACACTGAAGCTTTCTTT
CASSLGVPRNTEAFF
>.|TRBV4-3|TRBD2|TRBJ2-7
TGCGCCAGCAGCCAAGATGAAGTAGCGGGAGTCTACGAGCAGTACTTC
CASSQDEVAGVYEQYF
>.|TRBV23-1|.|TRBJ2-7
TGCGCCAGCCACCCCCGGGTGGATTTGATTGGCGAGCAGTACTTC
CASHPRVDLIGEQYF
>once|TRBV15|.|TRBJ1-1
TGTGCCACCAGCAGAGCCACAGGGAACACTGAAGCTTTCTTT
CATSRATGNTEAFF
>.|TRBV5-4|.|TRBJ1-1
TGTGCCAGCAGCTTGGTCCGGGGGGGCCACACTGAAGCTTTCTTT
CASSLVRGGHTEAFF
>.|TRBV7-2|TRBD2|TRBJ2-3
TGTGCCAGCAACCAGCGGGAGAGGGGGGATACGCAGTATTTT
CASNQRERGDTQYF
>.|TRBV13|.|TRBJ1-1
TGTGCCAGCAGCCACAATAGACAGGCCTTGAACACTGAAGCTTTCTTT
CASSHNRQALNTEAFF
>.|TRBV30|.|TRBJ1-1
TGTGCCTGGAGTTCTACGAACACTGAAGCTTTCTTT
CAWSSTNTEAFF
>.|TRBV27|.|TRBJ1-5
TGTGCCAGCAGTTTAGAGGGAACAGGGTTCAATCAGCCCCAGCATTTT
CASSLEGTGFNQPQHF
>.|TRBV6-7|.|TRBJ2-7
TGTGCCAGCAGTTACCCGTCGTACGAGCAGTACTTC
CASSYPSYEQYF
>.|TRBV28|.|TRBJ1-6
TGTGCCAGCACGGGCCTCAGGGCACCCCTCCACTTT
CASTGLRAPLHF
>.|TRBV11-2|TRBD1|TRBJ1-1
TGTGCCAGCAGCTCGGGACAGGGGGCGTGGACTGAAGCTTTCTTT
CASSSGQGAWTEAFF
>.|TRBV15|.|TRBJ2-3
TGTGCCACCAGCATCCCTACTACAGATACGCAGTATTTT
CATSIPTTDTQYF
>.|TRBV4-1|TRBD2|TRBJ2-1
TGCGCCAGCAGCCGGGGTTATAGCGGGAGGAGGGATGAGCAGTTCTTC
CASSRGYSGRRDEQFF
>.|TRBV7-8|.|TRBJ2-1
TGTGCCAGCAGCTTAGAGCCCAGGGTACGGCACAATGAGCAGTTCTTC
CASSLEPRVRHNEQFF
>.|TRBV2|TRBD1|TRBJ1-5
TGTGCCAGCAGGGGGACAGGACTCTATAGCAATCAGCCCCAGCATTTT
CASRGTGLYSNQPQHF
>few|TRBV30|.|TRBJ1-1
TGTGCCTGGATCGTGGAACTAGGGGGTCGAGCTTTCTTT
CAWIVELGGRAFF
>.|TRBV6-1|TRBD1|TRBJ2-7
TGTGCCAGCAGTGCCTCAACGGGACAGGGCTTCTACGAGCAGTACTTC
CASSASTGQGFYEQYF
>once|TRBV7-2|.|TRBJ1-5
TGTGCCAGCAGCTTAGATTTGGGGGGTCAGCCCCAGCATTTT
CASSLDLGGQPQHF
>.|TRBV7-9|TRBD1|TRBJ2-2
TGTTCCAGCAGCTACAGGGGCAGCAGCGCCGGGGAGCTGTTTTTT
CSSSYRGSSAGELFF
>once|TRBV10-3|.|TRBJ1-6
TGTGCCATCAGTGAGCCCAGGGGCCAGGGTTCACCCCTCCACTTT
CAISEPRGQGSPLHF
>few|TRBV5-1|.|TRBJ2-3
TGCGCCAGCAGCTCAACCCCATCGGGGGAGACAGCTACGCAGTATTTT
CASSSTPSGETATQYF
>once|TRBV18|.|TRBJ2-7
TGTGCCAGCTCACCATCAGTTACCGGGGGCGAGCAGTACTTC
CASSPSVTGGEQYF
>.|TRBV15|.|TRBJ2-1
TGTGCCACCAGCAGAGACCTCCCCGATGAGCAGTTCTTC
CATSRDLPDEQFF
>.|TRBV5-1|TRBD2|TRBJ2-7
TGCGCCAGCAGCCAGGGACTAGCGGGGGACCACTACGAGCAGTACTTC
CASSQGLAGDHYEQYF
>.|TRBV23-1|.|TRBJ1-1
TGCGCCAGCAGTCCCTCTAACACTGAAGCTTTCTTT
CASSPSNTEAFF
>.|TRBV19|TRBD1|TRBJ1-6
TGTGCCAGTACCACGGGACAGATTAGTTCACCCCTCCACTTT
CASTTGQISSPLHF
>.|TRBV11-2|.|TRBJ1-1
TGTGCCAGCAGCTTAGCCCGGGGAAACACTGAAGCTTTCTTT
CASSLARGNTEAFF
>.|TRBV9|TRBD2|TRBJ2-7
TGTGCCAGCAGCGTAAGCACTAGCGATTACTACGAGCAGTACTTC
CASSVSTSDYYEQYF
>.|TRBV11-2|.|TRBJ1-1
TGTGCCAGCAGCTTTAACCGACAAAAATGGGCTTTCTTT
CASSFNRQKWAFF
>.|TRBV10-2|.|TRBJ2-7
TGCGCCAGCAGTGAGTCGATACGGGGTGGAGAGCAGTACTTC
CASSESIRGGEQYF
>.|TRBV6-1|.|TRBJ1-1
TGTGCCAGCAGTGAGAGGAGCACTGAAGCTTTCTTT
CASSERSTEAFF
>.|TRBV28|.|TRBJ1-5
TGTGCCAGCAGTTTATCCGGACAGTGGGATCAGCCCCAGCATTTT
CASSLSGQWDQPQHF
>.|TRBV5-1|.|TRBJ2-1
TGCGCCAGCAGCTCGGGACTGGGGTGGGAGGAGCAGTTCTTC
CASSSGLGWEEQFF
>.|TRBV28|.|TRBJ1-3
TGTGCCAGCAGCCAGCAAGGGGCCGGAAACACCATATATTTT
CASSQQGAGNTIYF
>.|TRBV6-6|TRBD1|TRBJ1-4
TGTGCCAGCATGTTACAGGGGGTCCCCAACGAAAAACTGTTTTTT
CASMLQGVPNEKLFF
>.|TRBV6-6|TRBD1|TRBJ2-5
TGTGCCAGCAGGTCGACAGGGACGATGGGGACCCAGTACTTC
CASRSTGTMGTQYF
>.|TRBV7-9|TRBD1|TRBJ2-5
TGTTCCAGCAGCCCCTCTGGGACAGGCGAAAAGACCCAGTACTTC
CSSSPSGTGEKTQYF
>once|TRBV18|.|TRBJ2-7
TGTGCCAGCTCACCACTGGACACGTCCTACGAGCAGTACTTC
CASSPLDTSYEQYF
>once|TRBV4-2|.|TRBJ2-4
TGTGCCAGCAGCCAAAGTATGGGGCCTAACCCTACAGCCAAAAACATTCAGTACTTC
CASSQSMGPNPTAKNIQYF
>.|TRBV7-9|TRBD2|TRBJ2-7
TGTGCCAGCAGGTCTATAGCGGGGGGCGGGGAGCAGTACTTC
CASRSIAGGGEQYF
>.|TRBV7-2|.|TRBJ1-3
TGTGCCAGCAGCGACCAGGGGACGCCTGGAAACACCATATATTTT
CASSDQGTPGNTIYF
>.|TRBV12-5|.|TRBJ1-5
TGTGCTAGTGGTTTGGGCCTAAATCAGCCCCAGCATTTT
CASGLGLNQPQHF
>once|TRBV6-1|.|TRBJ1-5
TGTGCCAGCAGTGAAGGGGTTAAAGGGGGTTTCAATCAGCCCCAGCATTTT
CASSEGVKGGFNQPQHF
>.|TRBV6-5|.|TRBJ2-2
TGTGCCAGCAGTTACGGGCAACGTCGCGCCGGGGAGCTGTTTTTT
CASSYGQRRAGELFF
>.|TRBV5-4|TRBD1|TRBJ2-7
TGTGCCAGCAGGTCAGGACAGGACCCCTCCTACGAGCAGTACTTC
CASRSGQDPSYEQYF
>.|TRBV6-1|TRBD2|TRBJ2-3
TGTGCCAGCAGTGAACTAGCGGGCCGGGCAGATACGCAGTATTTT
CASSELAGRADTQYF
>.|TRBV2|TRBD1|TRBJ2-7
TGTGCCAGCAGTGCCGGGACAGGACCCTACGAGCAGTACTTC
CASSAGTGPYEQYF
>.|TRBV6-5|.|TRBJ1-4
TGTGCCAGCAGTTACGGCCTTACCCCCAACGAAAAACTGTTTTTT
CASSYGLTPNEKLFF
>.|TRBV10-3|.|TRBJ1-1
TGTGCCATCAGTGAGTCCCGTGGAGGGGATACTGAAGCTTTCTTT
CAISESRGGDTEAFF
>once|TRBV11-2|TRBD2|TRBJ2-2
TGTGCCAGCAGCTTACTCGGACTAGCGGGGACCACGAACACCGGGGAGCTGTTTTTT
CASSLLGLAGTTNTGELFF